A selection of T cell receptor beta chains follows, all from one sample in a study of shared clonotypes between healthy human individuals. Repertoires were generated with immunoSEQ multiplex PCR, while TCRdb's copy carries only in-frame clones and drops some. The sample shows hundreds of thousands of clones, more than 95% of them seen only once. Sample: naive CD4+ T cells sorted from blood. These receptors were collected from a woman between 25 and 40 years old in good health. CDR3s include the opening cysteine and the closing phenylalanine or tryptophan. The order of the fields is CDR3 protein, V gene.

CDR3 protein: CASGTPNEKLFF; V gene: TRBV19
CDR3 protein: CASSLGLLAGQETQYF; V gene: TRBV7-9
CDR3 protein: CASSQDWDTNQYF; V gene: TRBV14
CDR3 protein: CASQPPGGYYTF; V gene: TRBV11-2
CDR3 protein: CASSEKPPNYGYTF; V gene: TRBV6-1
CDR3 protein: CASSADSLDTEAFF; V gene: TRBV6-1
CDR3 protein: CASSPDRGGYTF; V gene: TRBV28
CDR3 protein: CASSPTGGNQPQHF; V gene: TRBV19
CDR3 protein: CASSRTGGVVWGNTIYF; V gene: TRBV7-2
CDR3 protein: CASTSQSGGQYF; V gene: TRBV28
CDR3 protein: CASSRRGSHTIYF; V gene: TRBV11-2
CDR3 protein: CASSADYFGLSEQYF; V gene: TRBV18
CDR3 protein: CASSSATGVQETQYF; V gene: TRBV5-4
CDR3 protein: CASSLDRGLGEAFF; V gene: TRBV7-9
CDR3 protein: CASSILLAGAYNEQFF; V gene: TRBV19
CDR3 protein: CASSETSGNTEAFF; V gene: TRBV6-1
CDR3 protein: CASSHTTDTDTQYF; V gene: TRBV11-2
CDR3 protein: CASRIGTGGSYEQYF; V gene: TRBV28
CDR3 protein: CASSGGWAGRYGYEQYF; V gene: TRBV28
CDR3 protein: CAWSTGTSGRALVNEQFF; V gene: TRBV30
CDR3 protein: CASRTSGRTEETQYF; V gene: TRBV5-1
CDR3 protein: CATRQGANSYEQYF; V gene: TRBV19
CDR3 protein: CASVLGTSGSYNEQFF; V gene: TRBV6-4
CDR3 protein: CASSTNSGSDEQFF; V gene: TRBV28
CDR3 protein: CAWRAPLSSGNTIYF; V gene: TRBV30
CDR3 protein: CASSLGVNSGNTIYF; V gene: TRBV5-1
CDR3 protein: CASSTGTAVETQYF; V gene: TRBV6-6
CDR3 protein: CASSLRGAGVTNYGYTF; V gene: TRBV28
CDR3 protein: CASTDYGGHEKLFF; V gene: TRBV6-5
CDR3 protein: CASSPLGINEKLFF; V gene: TRBV6-6
CDR3 protein: CASRDILAQETQYF; V gene: TRBV25-1
CDR3 protein: CASSIDQRTGTTLLGYTF; V gene: TRBV19
CDR3 protein: CSVLSQGESYEQYF; V gene: TRBV29-1
CDR3 protein: CASSLGGTPNTGELFF; V gene: TRBV28